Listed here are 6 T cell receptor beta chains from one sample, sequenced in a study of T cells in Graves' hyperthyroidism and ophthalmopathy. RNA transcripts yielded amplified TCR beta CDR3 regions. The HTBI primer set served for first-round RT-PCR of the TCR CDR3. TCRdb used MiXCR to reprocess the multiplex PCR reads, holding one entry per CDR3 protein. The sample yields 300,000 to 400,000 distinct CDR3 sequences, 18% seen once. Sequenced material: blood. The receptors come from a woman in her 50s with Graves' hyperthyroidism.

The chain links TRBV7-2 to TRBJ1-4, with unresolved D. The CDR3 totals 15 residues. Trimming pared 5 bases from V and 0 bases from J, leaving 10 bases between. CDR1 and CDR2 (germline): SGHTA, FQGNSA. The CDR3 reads CASSEELATNEKLFF. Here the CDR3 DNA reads TGTGCCAGCAGCGAAGAATTAGCAACTAATGAAAAACTGTTTTTT.

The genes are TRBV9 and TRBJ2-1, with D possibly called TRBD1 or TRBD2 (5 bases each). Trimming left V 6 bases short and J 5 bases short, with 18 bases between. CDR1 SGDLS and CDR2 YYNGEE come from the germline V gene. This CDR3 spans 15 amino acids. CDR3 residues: CASNGGPSGNNEQFF. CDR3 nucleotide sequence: TGTGCCAGCAATGGGGGACCTTCCGGCAACAATGAGCAGTTCTTC.

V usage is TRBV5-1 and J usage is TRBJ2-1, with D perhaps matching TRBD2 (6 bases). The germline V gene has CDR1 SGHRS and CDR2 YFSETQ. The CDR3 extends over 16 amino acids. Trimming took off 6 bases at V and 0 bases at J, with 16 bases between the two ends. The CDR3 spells CASTRLVASSYNEQFF. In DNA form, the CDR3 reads TGCGCCAGCACTAGACTAGTCGCGAGCTCCTACAATGAGCAGTTCTTC.

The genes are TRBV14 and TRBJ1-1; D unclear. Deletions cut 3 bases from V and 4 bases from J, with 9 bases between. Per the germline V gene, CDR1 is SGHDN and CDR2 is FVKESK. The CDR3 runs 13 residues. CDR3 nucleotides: TGTGCCAGCAGCCAGAACGCCGGCACTGAAGCTTTCTTT. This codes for CASSQNAGTEAFF.

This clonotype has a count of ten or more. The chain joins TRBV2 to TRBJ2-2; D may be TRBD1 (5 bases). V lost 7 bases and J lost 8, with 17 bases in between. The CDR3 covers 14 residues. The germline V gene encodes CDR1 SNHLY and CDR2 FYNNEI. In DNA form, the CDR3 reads TGTGCCAGCAAATCCACAGGTTCTTGGGGGGAGCTGTTTTTT. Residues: CASKSTGSWGELFF.

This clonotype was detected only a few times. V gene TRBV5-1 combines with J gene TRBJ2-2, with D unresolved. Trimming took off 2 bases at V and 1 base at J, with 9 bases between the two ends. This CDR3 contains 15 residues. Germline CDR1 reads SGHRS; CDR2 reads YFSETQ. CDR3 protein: CASSFETMNTGELFF. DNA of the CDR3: TGCGCCAGCAGCTTCGAGACGATGAACACCGGGGAGCTGTTTTTT.